Below, 2 T cell receptor beta chains from the same sample are listed, as sequenced in a study of blood T cell repertoires in COVID-19. Produced via immunoSEQ multiplex PCR; TCRdb's table is partial and in-frame only. The sample yields more than 150,000 clones, roughly 73% seen once. What was sequenced was peripheral blood. These receptors all stem from a woman of 80 years or more with active or convalescent COVID-19.

The chain has TRBV23-1 and TRBJ1-2, with a tentative D call TRBD1 (5 bases). TRBV23-1 is an open reading frame, and its role is uncertain. V gave up 4 bases and J gave up 4 bases, with 13 bases separating them. There are 14 residues in the CDR3. CDR3 sequence: CASSRGTVSYGYTF. The CDR3 nucleotides read TGCGCCAGCAGTCGCGGGACTGTAAGCTATGGCTACACCTTC.

The chain carries TRBV28 and TRBJ1-2, with 7 bases matching TRBD1. The germline CDR1 and CDR2 sequences are MDHEN and SYDVKM. The CDR3 spans 15 residues. J was trimmed by 4 bases and V by 2 bases; bases with no gene match: 7. CDR3 DNA: TGTGCCAGCAGTTTAGGACCGGGACAGCCCTATGGCTACACCTTC. Protein: CASSLGPGQPYGYTF.